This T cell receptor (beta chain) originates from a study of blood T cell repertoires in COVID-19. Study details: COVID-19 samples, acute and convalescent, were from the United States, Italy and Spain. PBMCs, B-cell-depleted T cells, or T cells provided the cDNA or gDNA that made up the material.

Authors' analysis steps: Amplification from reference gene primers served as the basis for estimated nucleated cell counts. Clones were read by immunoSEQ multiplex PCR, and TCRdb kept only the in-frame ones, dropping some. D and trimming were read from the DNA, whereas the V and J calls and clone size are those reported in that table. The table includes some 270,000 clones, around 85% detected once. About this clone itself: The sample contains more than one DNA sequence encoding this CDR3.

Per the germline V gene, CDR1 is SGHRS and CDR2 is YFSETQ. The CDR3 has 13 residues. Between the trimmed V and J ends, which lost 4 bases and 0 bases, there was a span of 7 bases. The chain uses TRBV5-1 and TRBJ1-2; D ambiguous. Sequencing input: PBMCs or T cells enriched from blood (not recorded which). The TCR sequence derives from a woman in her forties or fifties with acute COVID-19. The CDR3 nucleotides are TGCGCCAGCAGCCGAGAAGCTAACTATGGCTACACCTTC. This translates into CASSREANYGYTF.